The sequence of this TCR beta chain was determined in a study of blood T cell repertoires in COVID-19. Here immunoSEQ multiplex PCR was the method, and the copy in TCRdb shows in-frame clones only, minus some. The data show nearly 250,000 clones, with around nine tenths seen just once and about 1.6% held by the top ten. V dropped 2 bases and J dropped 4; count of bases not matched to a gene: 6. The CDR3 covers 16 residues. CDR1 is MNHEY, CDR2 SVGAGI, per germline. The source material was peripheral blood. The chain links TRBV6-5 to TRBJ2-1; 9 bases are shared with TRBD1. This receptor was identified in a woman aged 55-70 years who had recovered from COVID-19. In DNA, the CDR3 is TGTGCCAGCAGTTACCAACGGACAGGGGTTTACAATGAGCAGTTCTTC. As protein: CASSYQRTGVYNEQFF.